This T cell receptor beta chain was profiled in a study of T cells expressing NK-cell markers. TCRdb re-called the 5' RACE reads; one entry per CDR3 protein, DNA not given. This repertoire includes approximately 440,000 distinct CDR3 sequences. This CDR3 has 14 amino acids. The V gene's germline CDR1 is MNHNY and CDR2 SVGAGI (reference sequence). V and J are TRBV6-6 and TRBJ2-7; without DNA, the TCRdb call of TRBD1 cannot be checked. The sequencing sample was made of blood T cells: a sorted CD56 or NKG2C T cell subset, CD4+ or CD8+ T cells, or bulk PBMC T cells (not recorded which). The receptor's source is a woman aged 45-59 years in good health. CDR3 loop: CASLLGANLYEQYF.